The 24 T cell receptor beta chains below were found in one sample sequenced in a study of T cells in localized non-small cell lung cancer. Profiling relied on immunoSEQ multiplex PCR, and the TCRdb table lists in-frame clones only, not all of them. The sample has tens of thousands of clones, approximately 84% seen once. This sample comprised PBMCs, obtained before any cancer treatment. These receptors originate from a man between 40 and 70 years old with stage II lung adenocarcinoma.

The chain recombines TRBV4-3 with TRBJ2-3; D assignment may be TRBD1 or TRBD2 (5 bases each). Germline V gene data show CDR1 as LGHNA and CDR2 as YSLEER. The CDR3 is made up of 16 amino acids. Trimming removed 1 base at V and 2 bases at J, with 13 bases between. DNA of the CDR3: TGCGCCAGCAGCCAAGTTTCGGGGCAGAACACAGATACGCAGTATTTT. Protein sequence: CASSQVSGQNTDTQYF.

The chain joins TRBV11-2 to TRBJ1-1; 8 bases are shared with TRBD1. The V gene end was trimmed by 5 bases and the J gene end by 1 base; junction bases not matched to a gene: 6. CDR1 is SGHAT, CDR2 FQNNGV, per germline. There are 15 residues in the CDR3. The CDR3 bases are TGTGCCAGCAGCGAGGACAGGGTCGGGAACACTGAAGCTTTCTTT. Its protein is CASSEDRVGNTEAFF.

The V call is TRBV5-1, the J call TRBJ1-1; D is unresolved. CDR3 length: 13 residues. CDR1 is SGHRS and CDR2 is YFSETQ in the germline V gene. Trimming took off 1 base at V and 6 bases at J, with 10 bases between the two ends. CDR3 sequence: CASSLYGQPEAFF. The DNA for the CDR3 is TGCGCCAGCAGCTTGTACGGCCAACCTGAAGCTTTCTTT.

The chain uses TRBV10-2 and TRBJ1-5, with 7 positions matching TRBD1. The CDR3 is 15 amino acids. Germline-derived CDR1 and CDR2 are WSHSY and SAAADI. V dropped 2 bases and J dropped 5; count of bases not matched to a gene: 6. The CDR3 sequence: CASSEIGGSYQPQHF. CDR3 nucleotide sequence: TGCGCCAGCAGTGAGATAGGGGGCTCGTATCAGCCCCAGCATTTT.

The chain has TRBV19 and TRBJ2-5; D perhaps matches TRBD1 (5 bases). Trimming removed 6 bases from V and 5 bases from J, with 13 bases in between. This CDR3 is built from 13 residues. Germline CDR1 LNHDA, CDR2 SQIVND (reference sequence). CDR3 nucleotides: TGTGCCAGTAGCGTGCAGGGATCGGAGACCCAGTACTTC. Encoded protein: CASSVQGSETQYF.

This clone was seen only a few times. The CDR3, as DNA: TGTGCCAGCAGTTTATCTGCGAACACTGAAGCTTTCTTT. Residues: CASSLSANTEAFF. The chain joins TRBV27 to TRBJ1-1, with D unresolved. Germline CDR1 reads MNHEY; CDR2 reads SMNVEV (reference sequence). V lost 0 bases and J lost 1, with 3 bases in between. The CDR3 runs 13 residues.

V usage is TRBV11-3 and J usage is TRBJ2-1; 8 bases fit TRBD2. The germline CDR1 and CDR2 sequences are SGHNT and YENEEA. The CDR3 contains 16 residues. Losses at the gene ends were 5 bases for V and 8 bases for J; bases not matched to a gene: 14. The CDR3 DNA reads as TGTGCCAGCAGCGTAAGTCGAGCGGGAGTTGGCCATGAGCAGTTCTTC. As protein: CASSVSRAGVGHEQFF.

This clone was counted only a few times. V is TRBV6-1 and J is TRBJ2-5, with D uncertain. Germline V gene lookup returns CDR1 MNHNS and CDR2 SASEGT. This CDR3 has 12 amino acids. V was cut by 0 bases and J by 5 bases, with 4 bases left in between. CDR3 protein: CASSEALETQYF. As DNA, the CDR3 is TGTGCCAGCAGTGAAGCTCTGGAGACCCAGTACTTC.

The chain carries TRBV7-3 and TRBJ1-1; 9 bases are a match to TRBD1. From germline, CDR1 is SGHTA and CDR2 FQGTGA. The CDR3 is 17 residues long. With V trimmed by 4 bases and J by 5 bases, 14 bases remained unmatched. CDR3 sequence reads: CASSSKPGQGWETEAFF. The DNA for the CDR3 is TGTGCCAGCAGCTCTAAACCGGGACAGGGTTGGGAAACTGAAGCTTTCTTT.

The table lists this clone with a few counts. CDR3 coding DNA: TGTGCCACCGCTCAGGAACGGGAGACCCAGTACTTC. It specifies CATAQERETQYF. This chain uses TRBV10-3 with TRBJ2-5; D gene ambiguous. The CDR3 consists of 12 residues. Germline values: CDR1 ENHRY, CDR2 SYGVKD. V was clipped by 10 bases and J by 5 bases, with 14 bases between them.

This clone was detected only a few times. Other DNA sequences in the same sample also yield this CDR3. This chain connects TRBV7-2 to TRBJ1-1; 8 positions agree with TRBD1. This CDR3 comprises 16 residues. Germline V lookup: CDR1 SGHTA, CDR2 FQGNSA. Losses at the gene ends were 3 bases for V and 1 base for J; bases not matched to a gene: 7. The CDR3 DNA reads as TGTGCCAGCAGCTTCCGGACAGGGAGGGGGAACACTGAAGCTTTCTTT. This encodes CASSFRTGRGNTEAFF.

The chain uses TRBV19 and TRBJ1-1; perhaps TRBD1 as D (6 bases). The germline CDR1 and CDR2 sequences are LNHDA and SQIVND (reference sequence). There are 15 residues in the CDR3. Trimming took off 6 bases at V and 1 base at J, with 15 bases between the two ends. The DNA for the CDR3 is TGTGCCAGTAGCACAAGTTTACAGGGGAACACTGAAGCTTTCTTT. Its protein is CASSTSLQGNTEAFF.

The count of this clone is one. V and J are TRBV27 and TRBJ2-1; 8 nucleotides align to TRBD2. Per germline, CDR1 MNHEY and CDR2 SMNVEV (reference sequence). This CDR3 contains 17 residues. The V and J ends lost 5 bases and 1 base, in that order; junction bases with no gene match: 10. The CDR3 sequence is CASSTPIAGLSYNEQFF. Written as DNA, the CDR3 is TGTGCCAGCAGTACGCCAATAGCGGGGCTATCCTACAATGAGCAGTTCTTC.

The chain is built from TRBV7-3 and TRBJ2-5; TRBD1 is a possible D gene (6 bases). CDR3 length: 13 residues. Per the germline V gene, CDR1 is SGHTA and CDR2 is FQGTGA. The V and J ends lost 3 bases and 3 bases respectively, with 8 bases between them. The CDR3 DNA reads as TGTGCCAGCAGCTTTGACAGGAAAGAGACCCAGTACTTC. This gives the protein CASSFDRKETQYF.

This chain's CDR3 is CASSSGNDDVFYEQYF. The CDR3 coding sequence is TGTGCCAGCAGTTCCGGGAACGATGATGTCTTCTACGAGCAGTACTTC. The V and J genes are TRBV27 and TRBJ2-7; D may be TRBD2 (5 bases). Germline CDR1 MNHEY, CDR2 SMNVEV (reference sequence). V lost 4 bases and J lost 3, with 19 bases in between. There are 16 residues in the CDR3.

Comment on this clone: At one of its ends the junction is not consistent with the germline gene, which may arise from a read error. The rearrangement links TRBV5-6 to TRBJ2-5, with 8 bases matching TRBD2. Germline V gene sequence: CDR1 SGHDT, CDR2 YYEEEE. This CDR3 has 14 amino acids. CDR3 sequence (DNA): TGTGCCAGCACCTTGAGCGGGGGACGAAAGACCCAGTACTTC. Translated: CASTLSGGRKTQYF.

The V call is TRBV5-1, the J call TRBJ2-7; no firm D call. Germline CDR1 and CDR2: SGHRS and YFSETQ. The V and J ends lost 0 bases and 2 bases respectively, with 9 bases between them. This CDR3 is built from 14 residues. CDR3 sequence reads: CASSLALQAYEQYF. CDR3 bases: TGCGCCAGCAGCTTGGCCCTTCAGGCCTACGAGCAGTACTTC.

The chain couples TRBV25-1 to TRBJ2-7, with 7 bases lining up with TRBD1. This CDR3 contains 14 residues. The germline CDR1 and CDR2 sequences are MGHDK and SYGVNS. Losses at the gene ends were 4 bases for V and 6 bases for J; bases not matched to a gene: 9. CDR3 in DNA: TGTGCCAGCAGTGCCAGGACAGGCCATTCCGAGCAGTACTTC. This codes for CASSARTGHSEQYF.

In this sample, this clone is medium-sized. The rearrangement uses TRBV19 and TRBJ1-1, with D perhaps matching TRBD1 (6 bases). The CDR3 loop spans 16 amino acids. CDR1 and CDR2 (germline): LNHDA, SQIVND (reference sequence). V was shortened by 5 bases and J by 3 bases, with 19 bases between the two germline ends. CDR3 coding DNA: TGTGCCAGTAGTCCCAGGACAGTTGTGGGCGACACTGAAGCTTTCTTT. Its translation is CASSPRTVVGDTEAFF.

CDR3: CASSEVESGGYTF. The CDR3 nucleotides are TGTGCCAGCAGTGAAGTGGAAAGCGGGGGCTACACCTTC. The chain has TRBV6-1 and TRBJ1-2, with D unresolved. The V end lost 1 base, the J end lost 8 bases, and 11 bases lay between the germline ends. Germline-derived CDR1 and CDR2 are MNHNS and SASEGT. There are 13 residues in the CDR3.

The V and J genes are TRBV14 and TRBJ2-4, with a tentative D call TRBD1 (6 bases). The CDR3 has 11 residues. Trimming stripped 5 bases from V and 13 bases from J, with 12 bases between. Germline V gene data show CDR1 as SGHDN and CDR2 as FVKESK. CDR3 region: CASSSGAIQYF. The CDR3 nucleotides read TGTGCCAGCAGCTCAGGGGCTATCCAGTACTTC.

The chain links TRBV2 to TRBJ2-7, with no clear D. Trimming cost V 6 bases and J 1 base, with 10 bases left between them. CDR1 and CDR2 from the germline V gene are SNHLY and FYNNEI. This CDR3 region has 13 residues. CDR3 residues: CASSMDGSYEQYF. For the CDR3, the DNA is TGTGCCAGCAGCATGGACGGGTCCTACGAGCAGTACTTC.

The chain recombines TRBV5-1 with TRBJ1-1; D unclear. V lost 4 bases to trimming and J lost 1 base, with 11 bases between them. CDR1 is SGHRS and CDR2 is YFSETQ in the germline V gene. The CDR3 totals 14 residues. This CDR3 is CASSLIGQNTEAFF. DNA for the CDR3: TGCGCCAGCAGCCTTATTGGGCAGAACACTGAAGCTTTCTTT.

The chain links TRBV15 to TRBJ2-1; 11 bases line up with TRBD2. CDR1 LNHNV and CDR2 YYDKDF come from the germline V gene (reference sequence). The CDR3 loop spans 19 amino acids. Losses at the gene ends were 0 bases for V and 11 bases for J; bases not matched to a gene: 18. CDR3 nucleotide sequence: TGTGCCACCAGCAGAGATAGATCCGGGACTAGCGGAGGAGGGGGGCAGCAGTTCTTC. Translation: CATSRDRSGTSGGGGQQFF.